This T cell receptor (beta chain) was retrieved from a study of regulatory T cells in long-lasting Graves disease. Germline CDR1 is SSHAT and CDR2 is FNYEAQ (reference sequence). This CDR3 is built from 17 residues. Combining iRepertoire HTBI primers with Arm-PCR of CDR3 regions, the authors built TCR beta libraries. MiXCR was run by TCRdb on the multiplex PCR reads, yielding one entry per CDR3 protein. The sample carries 650,000 to 700,000 distinct CDR3 sequences, around 32% recorded once. Remarks on this clonotype: Its ends do not fully match the called genes, so a read error is possible.

Time point described: persistent/refractory GD, antithyroid drugs over 5 years with positive TRAb. There was RNA extracted from PBMCs, and the TCR library was made from it. The chain employs TRBV7-7 and TRBJ1-4; tentatively, D is TRBD1 (5 bases). The sample consisted of peripheral blood mononuclear cells (PBMCs), taken when the disease was refractory, from a patient treated with antithyroid drugs. The TCR comes from a female donor with Graves disease. This chain's CDR3 is CASSLRGEAGANEKLFF. The CDR3 nucleotides are TGTGCTAGCAGCTTACGGGGGGAGGCCGGCGCTAATGAAAAACTGTTTTTT. Looking up the rest from reference TRBV7-7 and TRBJ1-4 gives the full variable domain: GAGVSQSPRYKVTKRGQDVTLRCDPISSHATLYWYQQALGQGPEFLTYFNYEAQPDKSGLPSDRFSAERPEGSISTLTIQRTEQRDSAMYRCASSLRGEAGANEKLFFGSGTQLSVL.